This entry lists 7 T cell receptor beta chains sequenced from one sample in a study of read filtering for tumor transcriptome and immune sequencing. From roughly 390 ng of RNA, a library with molecular barcoded alpha/delta and beta/gamma adaptors was made. MiXCR was run by TCRdb on the reads, yielding one entry per CDR3 protein. The table lists around 50,000 distinct CDR3 sequences, about 12% of them singletons. The sample consisted of a population of CD138-negative cells sorted from bone marrow. These receptors were collected from a donor at least 40 years old with multiple myeloma.

The V call is TRBV11-2, the J call TRBJ1-2; D not certain. CDR1 SGHAT and CDR2 FQNNGV come from the germline V gene. This CDR3 has 15 amino acids. Trimming pared 3 bases from V and 9 bases from J, leaving 20 bases between. CDR3 loop: CASSFAGPASNSYTF. The CDR3 nucleotides are TGTGCCAGCAGCTTTGCTGGCCCAGCCTCCAATAGCTACACCTTC.

Note on this clonotype: This could be a read error, since a much larger clone is one nucleotide away. V usage is TRBV10-2 and J usage is TRBJ2-7, with D perhaps TRBD1 (6 bases). CDR3 length: 14 residues. Between the trimmed V and J ends, which lost 7 bases and 3 bases, there was a span of 16 bases. The germline CDR1 and CDR2 sequences are WSHSY and SAAADI. The CDR3 coding sequence is TGCGCCAGCATAAGGGCAGGGGCGTTCTACGAGCAGTACTTC. It is translated as CASIRAGAFYEQYF.

This clonotype showed up many times. The V gene is TRBV18, the J gene TRBJ1-5; TRBD1 is a possible D gene (5 bases). The CDR3 contains 13 residues. V was clipped by 3 bases and J by 7 bases, with 10 bases between them. CDR1 KGHSH and CDR2 LQKENI come from the germline V gene. The CDR3 nucleotides read TGTGCCAGCTCACCGGGGGTGGGACAGCCCCAGCATTTT. Residues: CASSPGVGQPQHF.

This clonotype was found many times. The J gene is TRBJ2-1, the V gene TRBV5-4; 10 nucleotides agree with TRBD1. Germline values: CDR1 SGHNT, CDR2 YYREEE (reference sequence). The CDR3 is 16 amino acids. The junction had 9 bases not matched to a gene; V was cut back by 4 bases and J by 5 bases. DNA for the CDR3: TGTGCCAGCAGCCTTGGAGGGACAGGGGTCCACAATGAGCAGTTCTTC. Protein sequence: CASSLGGTGVHNEQFF.

Many counts were recorded for this clonotype. The chain uses TRBV4-1 and TRBJ1-2, with a weak D call TRBD1 (6 bases). The germline gives CDR1 MGHRA, CDR2 YSYEKL. V was clipped by 0 bases and J by 2 bases, with 13 bases between them. The CDR3 is made up of 16 amino acids. The DNA of the CDR3 is TGCGCCAGCAGCCAAGAGCGGCAGGGGAGAAACTATGGCTACACCTTC. This encodes CASSQERQGRNYGYTF.

This clonotype was seen at least ten times. The rearrangement links TRBV18 to TRBJ1-5, with 10 bases that match TRBD1. The CDR3 loop spans 15 amino acids. Germline V gene lookup returns CDR1 KGHSH and CDR2 LQKENI. After removal of 6 bases from V and 7 bases from J, the junction contained 9 bases not matched to a gene. CDR3 in amino acids: CASSEGQGSGQPQHF. The CDR3 bases are TGTGCCAGCTCGGAGGGACAGGGGTCCGGACAGCCCCAGCATTTT.

This clonotype was seen at least ten times. This rearrangement joins TRBV7-9 to TRBJ1-1; D is possibly TRBD1 (5 bases). CDR1 and CDR2 from the germline V gene are SEHNR and FQNEAQ (reference sequence). The CDR3 runs to 10 residues. In nucleotides, the CDR3 is TGTGCGACACGGGGGACTGAAGCTTTCTTT. This sequence encodes CATRGTEAFF.